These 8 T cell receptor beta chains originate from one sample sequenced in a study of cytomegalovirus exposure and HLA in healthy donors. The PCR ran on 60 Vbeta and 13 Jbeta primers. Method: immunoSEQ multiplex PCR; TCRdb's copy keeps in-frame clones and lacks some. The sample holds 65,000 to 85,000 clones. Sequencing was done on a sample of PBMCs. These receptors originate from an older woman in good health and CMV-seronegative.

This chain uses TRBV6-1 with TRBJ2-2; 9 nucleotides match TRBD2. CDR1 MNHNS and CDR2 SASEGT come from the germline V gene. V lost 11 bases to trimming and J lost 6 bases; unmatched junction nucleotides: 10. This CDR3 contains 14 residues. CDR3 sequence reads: CAARAAGGAGELFF. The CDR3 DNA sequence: TGTGCCGCGAGGGCAGCGGGAGGAGCCGGGGAGCTGTTTTTT.

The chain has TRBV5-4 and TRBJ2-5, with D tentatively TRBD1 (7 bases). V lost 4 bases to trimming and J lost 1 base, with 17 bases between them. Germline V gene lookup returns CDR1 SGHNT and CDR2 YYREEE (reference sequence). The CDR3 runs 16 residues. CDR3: CASSGLPRDSQETQYF. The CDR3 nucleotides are TGTGCCAGCAGCGGACTACCACGGGACAGCCAAGAGACCCAGTACTTC. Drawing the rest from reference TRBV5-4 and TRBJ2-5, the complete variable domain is ETGVTQSPTHLIKTRGQQVTLRCSSQSGHNTVSWYQQALGQGPQFIFQYYREEENGRGNFPPRFSGLQFPNYSSELNVNALELDDSALYLCASSGLPRDSQETQYFGPGTRLLVL.

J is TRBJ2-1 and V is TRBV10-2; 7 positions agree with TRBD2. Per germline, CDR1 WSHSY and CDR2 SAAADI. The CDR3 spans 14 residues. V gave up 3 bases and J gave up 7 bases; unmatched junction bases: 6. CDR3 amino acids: CASSESERGNEQFF. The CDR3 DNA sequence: TGCGCCAGCAGTGAAAGTGAGCGGGGAAATGAGCAGTTCTTC.

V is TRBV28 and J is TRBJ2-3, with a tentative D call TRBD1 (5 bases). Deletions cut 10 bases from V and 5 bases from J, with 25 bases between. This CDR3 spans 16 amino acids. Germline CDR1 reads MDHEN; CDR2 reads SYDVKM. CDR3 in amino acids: CATLGRAGPIRDTQYF. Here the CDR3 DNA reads TGTGCCACCCTCGGTAGGGCAGGGCCTATAAGAGATACGCAGTATTTT.

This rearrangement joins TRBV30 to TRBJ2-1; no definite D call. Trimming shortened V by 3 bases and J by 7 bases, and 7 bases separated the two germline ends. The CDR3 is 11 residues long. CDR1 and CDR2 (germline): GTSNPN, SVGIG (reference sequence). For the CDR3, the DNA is TGTGCCTGGAGCTCGTTAAATGAGCAGTTCTTC. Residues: CAWSSLNEQFF. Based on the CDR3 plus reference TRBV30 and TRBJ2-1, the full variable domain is SQTIHQWPATLVQPVGSPLSLECTVEGTSNPNLYWYRQAAGRGLQLLFYSVGIGQISSEVPQNLSASRPQDRQFILSSKKLLLSDSGFYLCAWSSLNEQFFGPGTRLTVL.

This CDR3 reads CASSMGSTGGSTEAFF. The DNA of the CDR3 is TGTGCCAGTAGTATGGGGTCAACAGGGGGCAGCACTGAAGCTTTCTTT. V usage is TRBV19 and J usage is TRBJ1-1; 9 bases line up with TRBD1. The CDR3 runs to 16 residues. CDR1 and CDR2 (germline): LNHDA, SQIVND (reference sequence). J lost 4 bases, V lost 3 bases, and 9 bases had no gene match.

CDR3 sequence reads: CASSDELATSTDTQYF. CDR3 coding DNA: TGTGCCAGCAGCGACGAACTAGCGACTAGCACAGATACGCAGTATTTT. J is TRBJ2-3 and V is TRBV7-6, with TRBD2 identical over 7 bases. This CDR3 comprises 16 residues. V dropped 5 bases and J dropped 0; count of bases not matched to a gene: 8. Per germline, CDR1 SGHVS and CDR2 FNYEAQ. The variable domain in full, with the rest retrieved from reference TRBV7-6 and TRBJ2-3, is GAGVSQSPRYKVTKRGQDVALRCDPISGHVSLYWYRQALGQGPEFLTYFNYEAQQDKSGLPNDRFSAERPEGSISTLTIQRTEQRDSAMYRCASSDELATSTDTQYFGPGTRLTVL.

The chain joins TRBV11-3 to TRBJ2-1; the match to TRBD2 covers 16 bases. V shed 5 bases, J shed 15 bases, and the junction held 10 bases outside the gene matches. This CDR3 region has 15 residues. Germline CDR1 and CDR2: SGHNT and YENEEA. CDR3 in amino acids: CASSHGTSGREFLFF. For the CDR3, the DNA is TGTGCCAGCAGCCACGGGACTAGCGGGAGGGAGTTTCTGTTCTTC.